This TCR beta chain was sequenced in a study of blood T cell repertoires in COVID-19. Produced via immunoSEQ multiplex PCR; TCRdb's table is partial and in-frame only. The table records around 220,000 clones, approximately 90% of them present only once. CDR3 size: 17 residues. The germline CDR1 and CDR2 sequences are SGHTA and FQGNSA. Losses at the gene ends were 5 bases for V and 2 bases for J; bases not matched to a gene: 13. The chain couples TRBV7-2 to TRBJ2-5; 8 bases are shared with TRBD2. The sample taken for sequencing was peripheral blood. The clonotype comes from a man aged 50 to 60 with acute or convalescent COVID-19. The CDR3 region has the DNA TGTGCCAGCAGCCGCCGGACTAGCCGCATACTACAAGAGACCCAGTACTTC. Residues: CASSRRTSRILQETQYF.